This T cell receptor beta chain was observed in a study of blood T cell repertoires in COVID-19. Clones were read by immunoSEQ multiplex PCR, and TCRdb kept only the in-frame ones, dropping some. The repertoire holds roughly 160,000 clones, with about 88% as singletons. Losses at the gene ends were 8 bases for V and 8 bases for J; bases not matched to a gene: 6. This CDR3 region has 13 residues. Germline values: CDR1 SNHLY, CDR2 FYNNEI. The TCR originated in a middle-aged man who had recovered from COVID-19. The specimen sequenced was peripheral blood. This sequence joins TRBV2 and TRBJ1-2; 12 positions match TRBD1. CDR3 protein: CASGDRGLRGYTF. Written as DNA, the CDR3 is TGTGCCAGCGGGGACAGGGGGCTTAGGGGCTACACCTTC. The entire variable domain, with the rest obtained from reference TRBV2 and TRBJ1-2, is as follows: EPEVTQTPSHQVTQMGQEVILRCVPISNHLYFYWYRQILGQKVEFLVSFYNNEISEKSEIFDDQFSVERPDGSNFTLKIRSTKLEDSAMYFCASGDRGLRGYTFGSGTRLTVV.